This T cell receptor beta chain was recovered during a study of T cells after yellow fever vaccination (dated by TCRdb to between 2018 and 2021). Study-wide context: The SMART-Seq v4 Ultra Low Input RNA kit was used to prepare libraries from fractions with low cell numbers. To follow T-cell clones before and after both primary and booster YFV17D yellow fever vaccination, bulk TCR alpha and beta repertoires underwent longitudinal sequencing. The cohort comprised two healthy male donors, one aged 18 to 30 and one aged 30 to 40 years. Blood samples were taken at several timepoints before and after primary and secondary immunization, and bulk PBMC replicates and cell subsets were isolated.

The full study reports these points: The secondary T-cell response was weaker than the primary response but faster, peaking on day 5 instead of day 15. A small share of clonotypes occurred in both CD4 and CD8 compartments, likely arising from convergent recombination. Only a couple of donors were included in the study, so the extent to which the findings can be generalized is limited. Most clones expanded after primary vaccination were re-detected after the booster (almost 97% of CD4 and approximately 89% of CD8), suggesting broad memory maintenance. Computational filtering was needed because FACS-sorted repertoires could contain abundant contaminating clonotypes from the bulk population.

As regards this clonotype: This clone's antigen is unknown. No quality values exist for individual bases; no much larger clone is one base distant.

This sample was sequenced with an Illumina NovaSeq 6000. TCR cDNA was synthesized by 5'RACE template switching, which introduced a universal primer site and unique molecular identifiers. Priming of cDNA synthesis was performed from both the TCR alpha and TCR beta constant segments. Libraries were amplified in two PCR steps, with sample barcodes and sequencing adapters added in the second step. Libraries were sequenced on Illumina HiSeq 2500 (2x100 bp) or NovaSeq (2x150 bp). The source study handled its data this way. Demultiplexing of reads and collapsing into UMI consensus sequences were performed with MIGEC, and V(D)J alignment was carried out with MiXCR. Vaccine-responding clonotypes were identified with edgeR using replicate PBMC samples, with FDR below 0.01 and a log2 fold change above 5 up to day 15 being required. Each bulk clonotype was labeled CD4 or CD8 based on which sequenced repertoire, CD4 or CD8, contained the clonotype at higher abundance. Using fastp trimming at Q25 and MiXCR clonotype assembly, TCRdb reanalyzed the public sequencing data and kept in-frame beta chains. Rows are combined by CDR3 protein, so each entry shows the most common genes and DNA. TCRdb assigned the V and J calls; the authors' analysis was not used. The sample table records 300,000 to 400,000 distinct CDR3 sequences; about 11% of these occur just once. The ten largest clonotypes hold 2.5% to 4% of the sample.

The sample's treatment or condition label, decoded: live attenuated yellow fever vaccine strain. PBMCs were isolated from peripheral blood using a standard Ficoll-Paque protocol. CD4 and CD8 T-cell fractions were isolated with Dynabeads CD4 and CD8 positive selection kits. TriZol was used to extract RNA from bulk PBMCs, from CD4 and CD8 fractions, and from dextramer-positive and dextramer-negative fractions. For CDR1 and CDR2, the germline V gene (reference sequence) lists DFQATT and SNEGSKA. V lost 0 bases and J lost 2 bases; the stretch between them is 4 bases long. The CDR3, from cysteine to phenylalanine, totals 13 residues. Only CDR3 DNA remains: 39 bases, in frame from the first base.

The sample consisted of CD4+ T cells sorted from PBMCs, taken 45 days after the yellow fever booster vaccination. The source of this sequence is a man between 18 and 29 years old who received the YFV17D yellow fever vaccine. The V and J genes are TRBV20-1 and TRBJ2-2; no confident D gene assignment can be made. The CDR3 is CSAREVNTGELFF. The base sequence is TGCAGTGCTAGAGAGGTCAACACCGGGGAGCTGTTTTTT.